This TCR beta chain emerged from a study of resident and recirculating memory T cells in vitiligo. Notes on the study in general: TCR sequences were not conserved across biopsy sites or patients.

The germline V and J ends were trimmed by 3 bases and 5 bases, with 10 bases remaining between them. Germline V gives CDR1 SGHTA, CDR2 FQGNSA. The CDR3 length is 13 residues. Details on this clone: Its specificity is not known.

Clones were sequenced by immunoSEQ multiplex PCR, and TCRdb holds only the in-frame ones, with some missing. This sample carries around 40,000 clones, roughly 91% of them seen once, and the ten largest clones take about 4.5%. The chain carries TRBV7-2 and TRBJ1-2; a possible D gene is TRBD1 (6 bases). The TCR comes from a male donor with vitiligo. The specimen was blood. In DNA, the CDR3 is TGTGCCAGCAGCTTCGACAGGAGATATGGCTACACCTTC. It yields the protein CASSFDRRYGYTF.